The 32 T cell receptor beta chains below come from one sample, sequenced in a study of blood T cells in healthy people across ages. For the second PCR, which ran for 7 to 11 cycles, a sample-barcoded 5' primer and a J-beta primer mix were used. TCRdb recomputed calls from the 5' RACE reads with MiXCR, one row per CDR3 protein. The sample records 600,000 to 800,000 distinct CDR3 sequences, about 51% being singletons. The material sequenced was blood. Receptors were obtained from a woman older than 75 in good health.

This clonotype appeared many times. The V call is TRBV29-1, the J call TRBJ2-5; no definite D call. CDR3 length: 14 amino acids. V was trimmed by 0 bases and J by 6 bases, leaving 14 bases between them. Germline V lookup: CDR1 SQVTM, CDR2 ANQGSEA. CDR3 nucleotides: TGCAGCGTTGAAGATCGAGGCTTTCTGAAGACCCAGTACTTC. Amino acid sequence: CSVEDRGFLKTQYF.

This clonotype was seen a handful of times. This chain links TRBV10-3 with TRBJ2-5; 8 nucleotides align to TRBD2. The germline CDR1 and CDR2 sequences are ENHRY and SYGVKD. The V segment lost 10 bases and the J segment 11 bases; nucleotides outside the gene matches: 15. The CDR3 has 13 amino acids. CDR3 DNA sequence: TGTGCCACCGCAGCGGGAGATGAAGGAGAGCAGTACTTC. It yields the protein CATAAGDEGEQYF.

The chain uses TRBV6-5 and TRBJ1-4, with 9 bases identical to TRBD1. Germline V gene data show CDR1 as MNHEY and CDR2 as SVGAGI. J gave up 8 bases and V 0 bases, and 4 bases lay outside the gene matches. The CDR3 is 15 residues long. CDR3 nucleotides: TGTGCCAGCAGTTACTCACAGGGGGCGCGAGAAAAACTGTTTTTT. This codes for CASSYSQGAREKLFF.

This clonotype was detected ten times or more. For the CDR3, the DNA is TGTGCCAGCAGTTTATTCGGATACAATCAGCCCCAGCATTTT. Its translation: CASSLFGYNQPQHF. The rearrangement joins TRBV12-3 or TRBV12-4 to TRBJ1-5; the D is unclear. The CDR3 length is 14 residues. With 2 bases removed from V and 3 bases from J, the gap between germline ends came to 8 bases.

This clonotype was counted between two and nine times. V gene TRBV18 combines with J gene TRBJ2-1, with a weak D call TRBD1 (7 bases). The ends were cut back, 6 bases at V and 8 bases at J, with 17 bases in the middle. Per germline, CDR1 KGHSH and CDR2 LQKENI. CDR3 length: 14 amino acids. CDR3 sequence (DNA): TGTGCCAGCTCTCGGACAGGAGGGGGAGATGAGCAGTTCTTC. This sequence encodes CASSRTGGGDEQFF.

This chain's CDR3 is CASRPDRSPNIQYF. The CDR3 DNA follows: TGTGCCAGCAGACCGGACAGGTCCCCAAACATTCAGTACTTC. The chain couples TRBV2 to TRBJ2-4; 7 nucleotides agree with TRBD1. The V segment lost 6 bases and the J segment 6 bases; nucleotides outside the gene matches: 8. This CDR3 region has 14 residues. Germline lookup yields CDR1 SNHLY and CDR2 FYNNEI.

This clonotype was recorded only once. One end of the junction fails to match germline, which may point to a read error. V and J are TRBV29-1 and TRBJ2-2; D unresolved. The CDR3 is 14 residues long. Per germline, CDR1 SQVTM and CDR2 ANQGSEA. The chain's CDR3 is CCVEDGGNTGELFF. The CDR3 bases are TGCTGCGTTGAAGATGGTGGCAACACCGGGGAGCTGTTTTTT.

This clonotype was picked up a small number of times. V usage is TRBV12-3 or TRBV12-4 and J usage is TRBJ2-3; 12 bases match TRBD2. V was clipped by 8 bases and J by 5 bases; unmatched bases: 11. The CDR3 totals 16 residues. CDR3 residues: CASGGRLAGEVDTQYF. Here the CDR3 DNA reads TGTGCCAGCGGGGGACGACTAGCGGGGGAGGTAGATACGCAGTATTTT.

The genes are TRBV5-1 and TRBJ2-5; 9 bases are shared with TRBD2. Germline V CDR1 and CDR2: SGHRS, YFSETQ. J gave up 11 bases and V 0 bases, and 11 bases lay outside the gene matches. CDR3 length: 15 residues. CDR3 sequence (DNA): TGCGCCAGCAGCTTGGATGGCGGGAGGGCCTTCGGGCAGTACTTC. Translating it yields CASSLDGGRAFGQYF.

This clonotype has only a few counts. The CDR3 is CATSSVNTGELFF. In DNA, the CDR3 is TGTGCCACCTCTTCGGTGAACACCGGGGAGCTGTTTTTT. V gene TRBV13 combines with J gene TRBJ2-2; no clear D. Germline loops: CDR1 PRHDT, CDR2 FYEKMQ (reference sequence). The CDR3 runs 13 residues. With 10 bases removed from V and 1 base from J, the gap between germline ends came to 10 bases.

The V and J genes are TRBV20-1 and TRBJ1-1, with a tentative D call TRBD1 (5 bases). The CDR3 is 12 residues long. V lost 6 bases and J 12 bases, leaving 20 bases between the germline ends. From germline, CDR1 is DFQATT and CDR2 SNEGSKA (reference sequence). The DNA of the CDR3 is TGCAGTGCCTACCGGGACGGAGGGGAAACTTTCTTT. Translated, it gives CSAYRDGGETFF.

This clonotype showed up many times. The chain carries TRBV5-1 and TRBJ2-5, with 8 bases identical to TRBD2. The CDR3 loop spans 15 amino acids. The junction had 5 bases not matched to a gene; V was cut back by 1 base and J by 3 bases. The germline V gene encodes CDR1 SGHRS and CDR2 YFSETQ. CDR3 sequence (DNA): TGCGCCAGCAGCTTGCAGGGACTAGTAAAAGAGACCCAGTACTTC. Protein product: CASSLQGLVKETQYF.

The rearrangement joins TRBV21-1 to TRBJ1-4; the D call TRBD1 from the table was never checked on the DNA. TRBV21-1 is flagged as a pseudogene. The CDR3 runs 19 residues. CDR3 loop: CASSKSDRALPPTNEKLFF. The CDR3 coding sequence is TGTGCCAGCAGCAAATCGGACAGGGCGCTTCCCCCAACTAATGAAAAACTGTTTTTT.

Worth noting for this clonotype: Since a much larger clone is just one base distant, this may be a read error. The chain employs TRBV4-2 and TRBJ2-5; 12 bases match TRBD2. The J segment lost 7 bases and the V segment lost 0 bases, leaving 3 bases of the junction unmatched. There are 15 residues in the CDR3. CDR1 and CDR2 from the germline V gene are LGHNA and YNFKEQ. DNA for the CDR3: TGTGCCAGCAGCCAAGAGCTACTAGCGGGAGGGACCCAGTACTTC. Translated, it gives CASSQELLAGGTQYF.

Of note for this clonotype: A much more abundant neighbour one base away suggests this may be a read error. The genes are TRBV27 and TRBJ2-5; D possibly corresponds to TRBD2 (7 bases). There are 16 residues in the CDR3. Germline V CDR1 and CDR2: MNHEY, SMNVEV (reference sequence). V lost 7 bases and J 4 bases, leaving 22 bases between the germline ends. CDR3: CASTQRGRRGGETQYF. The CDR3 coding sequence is TGTGCCAGCACCCAACGGGGGAGAAGGGGGGGAGAGACCCAGTACTTC.

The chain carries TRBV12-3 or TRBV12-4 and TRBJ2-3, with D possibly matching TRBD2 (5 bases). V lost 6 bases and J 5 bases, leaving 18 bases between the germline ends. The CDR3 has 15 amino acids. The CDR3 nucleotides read TGTGCCAGCAGCCCTTTAGGGCAGGAGGTAGATACGCAGTATTTT. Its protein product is CASSPLGQEVDTQYF.

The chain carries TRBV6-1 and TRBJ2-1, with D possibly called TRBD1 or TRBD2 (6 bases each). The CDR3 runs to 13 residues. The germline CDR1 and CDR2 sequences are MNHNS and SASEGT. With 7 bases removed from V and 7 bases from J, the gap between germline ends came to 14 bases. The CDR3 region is CASTRGGTNEQFF. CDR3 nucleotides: TGTGCCAGCACCAGGGGCGGGACGAATGAGCAGTTCTTC.

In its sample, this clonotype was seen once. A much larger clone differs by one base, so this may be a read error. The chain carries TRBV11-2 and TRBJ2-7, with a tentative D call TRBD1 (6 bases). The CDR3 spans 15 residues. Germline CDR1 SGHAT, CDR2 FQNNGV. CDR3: CANSEHRALNYEQYF. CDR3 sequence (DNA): TGTGCCAACAGCGAACACAGGGCTTTGAACTACGAGCAGTACTTC.

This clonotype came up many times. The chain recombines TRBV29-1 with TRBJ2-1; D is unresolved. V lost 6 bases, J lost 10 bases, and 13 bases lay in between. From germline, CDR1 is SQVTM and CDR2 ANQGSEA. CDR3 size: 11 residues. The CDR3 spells CSVRTAEEQFF. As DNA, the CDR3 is TGCAGCGTCAGGACCGCAGAAGAGCAGTTCTTC.

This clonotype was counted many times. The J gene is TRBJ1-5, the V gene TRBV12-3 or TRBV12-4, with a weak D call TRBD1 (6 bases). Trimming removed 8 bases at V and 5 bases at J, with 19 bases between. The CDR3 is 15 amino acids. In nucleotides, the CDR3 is TGTGCCAGCGTCGGAGGGGGGGCTCGGGATCAGCCCCAGCATTTT. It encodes CASVGGGARDQPQHF.

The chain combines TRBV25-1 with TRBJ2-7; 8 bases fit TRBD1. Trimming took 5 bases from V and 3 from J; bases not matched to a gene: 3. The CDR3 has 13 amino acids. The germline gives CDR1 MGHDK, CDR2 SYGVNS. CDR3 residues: CASSRDRRYEQYF. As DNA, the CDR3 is TGTGCCAGCAGTCGGGACAGGCGCTACGAGCAGTACTTC.

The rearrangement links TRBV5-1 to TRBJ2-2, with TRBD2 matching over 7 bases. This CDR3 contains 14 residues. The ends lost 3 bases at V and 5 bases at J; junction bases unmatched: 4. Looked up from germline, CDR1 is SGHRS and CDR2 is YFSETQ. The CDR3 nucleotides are TGCGCCAGCAGCTCAGAGGGAGGGACCGGGGAGCTGTTTTTT. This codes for CASSSEGGTGELFF.

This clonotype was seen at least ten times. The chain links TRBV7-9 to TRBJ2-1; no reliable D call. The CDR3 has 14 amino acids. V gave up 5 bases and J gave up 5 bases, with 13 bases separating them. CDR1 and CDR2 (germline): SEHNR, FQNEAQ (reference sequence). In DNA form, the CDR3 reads TGTGCCAGCAGCCGAAGAGTTAGGGACAATGAGCAGTTCTTC. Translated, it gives CASSRRVRDNEQFF.

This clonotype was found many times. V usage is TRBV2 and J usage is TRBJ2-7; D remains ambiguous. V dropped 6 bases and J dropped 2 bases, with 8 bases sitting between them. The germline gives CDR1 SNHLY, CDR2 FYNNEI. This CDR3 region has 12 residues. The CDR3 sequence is CASSVVAYEQYF. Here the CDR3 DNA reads TGTGCCAGCAGCGTCGTAGCCTACGAGCAGTACTTC.

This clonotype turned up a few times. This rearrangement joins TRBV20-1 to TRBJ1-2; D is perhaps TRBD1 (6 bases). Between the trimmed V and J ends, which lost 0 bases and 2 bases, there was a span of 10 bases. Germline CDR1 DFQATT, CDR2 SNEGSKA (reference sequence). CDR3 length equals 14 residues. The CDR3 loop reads CSARDRGLNYGYTF. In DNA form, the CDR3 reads TGCAGTGCTAGAGACAGGGGTTTAAACTATGGCTACACCTTC.

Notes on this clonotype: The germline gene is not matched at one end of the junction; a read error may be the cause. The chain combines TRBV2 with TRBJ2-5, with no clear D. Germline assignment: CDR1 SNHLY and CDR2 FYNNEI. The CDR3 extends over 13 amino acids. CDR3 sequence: CASNAQAQEAQYF. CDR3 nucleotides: TGTGCCAGCAACGCCCAGGCTCAAGAGGCCCAGTACTTC.

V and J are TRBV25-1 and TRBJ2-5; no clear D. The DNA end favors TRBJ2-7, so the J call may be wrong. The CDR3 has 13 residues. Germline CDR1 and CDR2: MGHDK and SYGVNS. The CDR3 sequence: CASSVPSLSEQYF. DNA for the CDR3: TGTGCCAGCAGTGTCCCCTCTCTTTCCGAGCAGTACTTC.

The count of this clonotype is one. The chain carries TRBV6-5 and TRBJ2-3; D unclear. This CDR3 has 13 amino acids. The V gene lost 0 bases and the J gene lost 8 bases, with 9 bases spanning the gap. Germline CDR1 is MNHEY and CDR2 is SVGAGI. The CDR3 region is CASSYSAMATQYF. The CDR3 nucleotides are TGTGCCAGCAGTTACTCAGCCATGGCTACGCAGTATTTT.

The DNA for the CDR3 is TGTGCCACCAGCCCCTCGCGAGCCCCCGGGGCCAACGTCCTGACTTTC. It codes for CATSPSRAPGANVLTF. This chain uses TRBV24-1 with TRBJ2-6; D not certain. Trimming shortened V by 7 bases and J by 4 bases, and 16 bases separated the two germline ends. The CDR3 covers 16 residues. Germline V gives CDR1 KGHDR, CDR2 SFDVKD.

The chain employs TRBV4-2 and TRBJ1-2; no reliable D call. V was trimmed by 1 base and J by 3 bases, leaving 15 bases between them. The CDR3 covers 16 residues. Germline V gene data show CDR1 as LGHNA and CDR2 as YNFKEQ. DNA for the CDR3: TGTGCCAGCAGCCAAGGATCGGGAAACTGGGACTATGGCTACACCTTC. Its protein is CASSQGSGNWDYGYTF.

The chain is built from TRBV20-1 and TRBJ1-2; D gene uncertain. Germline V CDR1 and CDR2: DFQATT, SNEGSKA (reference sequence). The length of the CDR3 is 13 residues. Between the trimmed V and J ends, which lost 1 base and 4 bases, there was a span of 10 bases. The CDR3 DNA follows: TGCAGTGCTAGAGGGGGAGTACCCTATGGCTACACCTTC. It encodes CSARGGVPYGYTF.

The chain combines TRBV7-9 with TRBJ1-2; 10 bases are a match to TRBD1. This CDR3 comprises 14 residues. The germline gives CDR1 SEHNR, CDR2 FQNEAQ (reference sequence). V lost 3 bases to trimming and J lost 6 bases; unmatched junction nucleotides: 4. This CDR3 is CASSFGTGAHGYTF. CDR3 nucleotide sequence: TGTGCCAGCAGCTTCGGGACAGGGGCCCATGGCTACACCTTC.